This entry lists 17 T cell receptor beta chains sequenced from one sample in a study of CD8+CD57+ T cells in acquired aplastic anemia. It was genomic DNA that served as the template for profiling TCR beta VDJ and CDR3. TCRdb called the reads again in MiXCR, with one record for every CDR3 protein. The sample holds about 210,000 distinct CDR3 sequences, 34% seen once. Specimen: sorted CD4+, CD8+, or CD8+CD57+ T cells (not recorded which) from PBMCs. The receptors stem from a human donor in good health, serving as a control.

The V call is TRBV10-2, the J call TRBJ1-6, with D hard to call. The CDR3 length is 13 residues. Looked up from germline, CDR1 is WSHSY and CDR2 is SAAADI. V shed 3 bases and J shed 7 bases, with 7 bases lying between them. The CDR3: CASSDDPNSPLHF. Here the CDR3 DNA reads TGCGCCAGCAGTGACGACCCCAATTCACCCCTCCACTTT.

This clonotype was picked up a small number of times. The chain recombines TRBV11-2 with TRBJ2-7; TRBD1 aligns across 9 bases. V was clipped by 5 bases and J by 3 bases; unmatched bases: 11. CDR1 and CDR2 (germline): SGHAT, FQNNGV. This CDR3 has 16 residues. CDR3 sequence reads: CASSLKPGTGNYEQYF. The CDR3 DNA reads TGTGCCAGCAGCCTTAAGCCCGGGACAGGGAACTACGAGCAGTACTTC.

This clonotype was seen a single time. The chain employs TRBV19 and TRBJ1-5; D not certain. Germline V gives CDR1 LNHDA, CDR2 SQIVND (reference sequence). The CDR3 sequence is 15 residues long. V lost 3 bases, J lost 5 bases, and 14 bases lay in between. The CDR3 is CASSMSRLGHQPQHF. CDR3 DNA sequence: TGTGCCAGTAGTATGAGTCGGTTAGGGCATCAGCCCCAGCATTTT.

This clonotype was seen at least ten times. The genes are TRBV12-3 or TRBV12-4 and TRBJ2-7, with 9 nucleotides matching TRBD1. The V and J ends lost 3 bases and 3 bases, in that order; junction bases with no gene match: 3. This CDR3 contains 14 residues. The CDR3: CASSFRGQGYEQYF. In nucleotides, the CDR3 is TGTGCCAGCAGTTTCCGGGGACAGGGCTACGAGCAGTACTTC.

This clonotype was recorded a few times. This chain joins TRBV28 and TRBJ2-1, with TRBD2 as a possible D gene (6 bases). The CDR3 is 15 amino acids. The V gene's germline CDR1 is MDHEN and CDR2 SYDVKM. Trimming cost V 3 bases and J 3 bases, with 12 bases left between them. CDR3 protein: CASSLGGSVYNEQFF. In nucleotides, the CDR3 is TGTGCCAGCAGTTTGGGAGGCTCGGTCTACAATGAGCAGTTCTTC.

On this clonotype itself: Its ends do not fully match the called genes, so a read error is possible. The gene calls are TRBV4-1 and TRBJ2-2, with D tentatively TRBD1 or TRBD2 (5 bases each). The CDR3 covers 16 residues. In germline, CDR1 is MGHRA, CDR2 YSYEKL. For the CDR3, the DNA is TGCGCCAGCAGCCAAGGGGAGCGAAGGGGAAGTGGGGAGCTGTCTTTT. It encodes CASSQGERRGSGELSF.

This clonotype was seen ten or more times. CDR3 amino acids: CASSRQGDEAFF. The CDR3, as DNA: TGTGCCAGTAGTAGACAGGGCGATGAAGCTTTCTTT. The V gene is TRBV19, the J gene TRBJ1-1; TRBD1 matches 7 bases. CDR3 size: 12 residues. Looked up from germline, CDR1 is LNHDA and CDR2 is SQIVND (reference sequence). J was trimmed by 7 bases and V by 4 bases; bases with no gene match: 3. The variable domain in full, with the rest retrieved from reference TRBV19 and TRBJ1-1, is DGGITQSPKYLFRKEGQNVTLSCEQNLNHDAMYWYRQDPGQGLRLIYYSQIVNDFQKGDIAEGYSVSREKKESFPLTVTSAQKNPTAFYLCASSRQGDEAFFGQGTRLTVV.

Concerning this clonotype itself: The germline gene is not matched at one end of the junction; a read error may be the cause. The chain couples TRBV14 to TRBJ2-7; D is perhaps TRBD1 (6 bases). Germline V gene lookup returns CDR1 SGHDN and CDR2 FVKESK. The CDR3 has 15 amino acids. Written as DNA, the CDR3 is TGTGCCAGCAGCGACAGGACAGAGCCTAATTCACCCCTCCACTTC. Translation gives CASSDRTEPNSPLHF.

This rearrangement joins TRBV29-1 to TRBJ2-3; D gene uncertain. CDR1 SQVTM and CDR2 ANQGSEA come from the germline V gene. The CDR3 length is 15 residues. With 6 bases removed from V and 0 bases from J, the gap between germline ends came to 16 bases. The CDR3 DNA is TGCAGCGTCCCGAATGTGGGCAGGAGCACAGATACGCAGTATTTT. This encodes CSVPNVGRSTDTQYF.

This clonotype was seen ten or more times. The chain uses TRBV20-1 and TRBJ1-1, with D possibly matching TRBD1 (5 bases). The CDR3 runs to 15 residues. Germline-derived CDR1 and CDR2 are DFQATT and SNEGSKA (reference sequence). With 1 base removed from V and 1 base from J, the gap between germline ends came to 13 bases. The CDR3 region has the DNA TGCAGTGCTAGAGGGGTTCGGGGGACGAACACTGAAGCTTTCTTT. It encodes CSARGVRGTNTEAFF.

This clonotype was found many times. This chain joins TRBV5-1 and TRBJ2-3, with 7 bases lining up with TRBD1. Germline trimming cut 0 bases from V and 0 bases from J; bases unmatched to any gene: 1. Germline CDR1 SGHRS, CDR2 YFSETQ. This CDR3 is 15 amino acids long. CDR3 residues: CASSLVDRSTDTQYF. In DNA, the CDR3 is TGCGCCAGCAGCTTGGTGGACAGGAGCACAGATACGCAGTATTTT.

The chain is built from TRBV14 and TRBJ2-3, with TRBD2 matching over 8 bases. The junction had 9 bases not matched to a gene; V was cut back by 0 bases and J by 1 base. This CDR3 is built from 18 residues. Per germline, CDR1 SGHDN and CDR2 FVKESK. This chain's CDR3 is CASSQDPRGGSGTDTQYF. The CDR3 DNA reads TGTGCCAGCAGCCAAGATCCCCGGGGGGGCTCCGGCACAGATACGCAGTATTTT. Filled out from reference TRBV14 and TRBJ2-3, the complete variable domain reads EAGVTQFPSHSVIEKGQTVTLRCDPISGHDNLYWYRRVMGKEIKFLLHFVKESKQDESGMPNNRFLAERTGGTYSTLKVQPAELEDSGVYFCASSQDPRGGSGTDTQYFGPGTRLTVL.

The chain links TRBV9 to TRBJ2-5, with D possibly TRBD2 on 6 matching bases. This CDR3 is built from 21 residues. Germline V gene lookup returns CDR1 SGDLS and CDR2 YYNGEE. The V and J ends lost 2 bases and 1 base respectively, with 30 bases between them. The CDR3 here is CASSVGTFRRVPDEIQETQYF. The CDR3 DNA is TGTGCCAGCAGCGTCGGGACTTTTCGGCGTGTTCCCGACGAAATCCAAGAGACCCAGTACTTC.

This clonotype has only a few counts. V usage is TRBV20-1 and J usage is TRBJ2-1, with 7 bases fitting TRBD2. The CDR3 covers 15 residues. The trim removed 6 bases at V and 3 bases at J, leaving 11 bases unmatched. Germline values: CDR1 DFQATT, CDR2 SNEGSKA (reference sequence). The CDR3 is CSAERERGFYNEQFF. CDR3 coding DNA: TGCAGTGCGGAAAGGGAGCGGGGCTTCTACAATGAGCAGTTCTTC.

The table lists this clonotype with many counts. The CDR3 DNA reads TGTGCCAGCAGCTTTTCTCAGATCAATGGCTACACCTTC. Its protein product is CASSFSQINGYTF. The chain carries TRBV7-9 and TRBJ1-2; D not resolved. The CDR3 runs 13 residues. Germline values: CDR1 SEHNR, CDR2 FQNEAQ (reference sequence). Trimming pared 3 bases from V and 6 bases from J, leaving 11 bases between.

In this sample, this clonotype turned up many times. The V gene is TRBV4-1, the J gene TRBJ2-7; the D gene is possibly TRBD2 (5 bases). Germline V gene lookup returns CDR1 MGHRA and CDR2 YSYEKL. There are 17 residues in the CDR3. V was clipped by 1 base and J by 1 base, with 17 bases between them. The chain's CDR3 is CASSQGRRGVRSYEQYF. The CDR3 DNA reads as TGCGCCAGCAGCCAAGGTCGTCGGGGAGTTAGGTCCTACGAGCAGTACTTC.

The chain is built from TRBV27 and TRBJ2-7, with TRBD2 as a possible D gene (5 bases). In germline, CDR1 is MNHEY, CDR2 SMNVEV (reference sequence). The V and J ends lost 5 bases and 3 bases respectively, with 20 bases between them. The CDR3 runs to 16 residues. CDR3 sequence (DNA): TGTGCCAGCAGTCGAGGTGGGAGTATTCAGCGCTACGAGCAGTACTTC. Protein product: CASSRGGSIQRYEQYF.